Below are 26 T cell receptor beta chains sequenced from a single sample in a study of regulatory T cells in long-lasting Graves disease. Researchers made TCR beta libraries by using iRepertoire HTBI primers and running Arm-PCR on CDR3 regions. A single record per CDR3 protein comes from TCRdb applying MiXCR to the multiplex PCR reads. Of around 300,000 distinct CDR3 sequences detected, 20% to 25% appear once; the ten largest clones hold about 56%. This sample's time point: persistent/refractory GD, antithyroid drugs over 5 years with positive TRAb. Scientists built the TCR library using RNA that was extracted from PBMCs. The starting material was peripheral blood mononuclear cells (PBMCs), obtained when the disease was refractory, from a patient treated with antithyroid drugs. Receptor source: a female donor with Graves disease.

This clonotype has a count of ten or more. The J gene is TRBJ2-2, the V gene TRBV2, with 14 bases lining up with TRBD2. Germline CDR1 SNHLY, CDR2 FYNNEI. The CDR3 has 20 amino acids. The V and J ends lost 6 bases and 5 bases, in that order; junction bases with no gene match: 17. The CDR3 DNA sequence: TGTGCCAGCAGACCTAGCTCGGGACTAGCGGGAGTTTATGGTACCGGGGAGCTGTTTTTT. As protein: CASRPSSGLAGVYGTGELFF.

The CDR3 here is CASSIPGANYEQYF. The CDR3 DNA is TGTGCCAGCAGTATCCCCGGGGCAAACTACGAGCAGTACTTC. The chain couples TRBV28 to TRBJ2-7, with D perhaps matching TRBD1 or TRBD2 (5 bases each). Germline CDR1 and CDR2: MDHEN and SYDVKM. This CDR3 is built from 14 residues. Trimming cost V 5 bases and J 3 bases, with 14 bases left between them. Complete variable domain (other parts from reference TRBV28 and TRBJ2-7): DVKVTQSSRYLVKRTGEKVFLECVQDMDHENMFWYRQDPGLGLRLIYFSYDVKMKEKGDIPEGYSVSREKKERFSLILESASTNQTSMYLCASSIPGANYEQYFGPGTRLTVT.

This clonotype was picked up a small number of times. V and J are TRBV7-9 and TRBJ1-5; D uncertain. Between the trimmed V and J ends, which lost 6 bases and 0 bases, there was a span of 9 bases. Per germline, CDR1 SEHNR and CDR2 FQNEAQ (reference sequence). The CDR3 loop spans 14 amino acids. The CDR3 protein is CASRASGSNQPQHF. In nucleotides, the CDR3 is TGTGCCAGCAGGGCCTCGGGTAGCAATCAGCCCCAGCATTTT.

This clonotype was found many times. J is TRBJ1-1 and V is TRBV5-1, with no clear D. CDR1 and CDR2 from the germline V gene are SGHRS and YFSETQ. The V and J ends lost 7 bases and 6 bases respectively, with 16 bases between them. The CDR3 runs 13 residues. The chain's CDR3 is CASREDYRSEAFF. As DNA, the CDR3 is TGCGCCAGCCGGGAGGACTATAGGTCTGAAGCTTTCTTT.

The chain carries TRBV5-6 and TRBJ2-7, with D maybe TRBD1 (5 bases). The CDR3 has 13 amino acids. Trimming shortened V by 4 bases and J by 6 bases, and 14 bases separated the two germline ends. CDR1 and CDR2 from the germline V gene are SGHDT and YYEEEE. The CDR3 DNA follows: TGTGCCAGCAGCCCCCAGGGTTCGTCCGAGCAGTACTTC. This sequence encodes CASSPQGSSEQYF. The full variable domain, completed using reference TRBV5-6 and TRBJ2-7, is DAGVTQSPTHLIKTRGQQVTLRCSPKSGHDTVSWYQQALGQGPQFIFQYYEEEERQRGNFPDRFSGHQFPNYSSELNVNALLLGDSALYLCASSPQGSSEQYFGPGTRLTVT.

This clonotype was counted many times. The chain recombines TRBV20-1 with TRBJ2-5, with D perhaps TRBD1 (5 bases). Trimming took 3 bases from V and 5 from J, leaving 10 bases between them. The CDR3 loop spans 12 amino acids. The V gene's germline CDR1 is DFQATT and CDR2 SNEGSKA (reference sequence). The CDR3 loop is CSASRERETQYF. CDR3 nucleotide sequence: TGCAGTGCTAGCAGGGAAAGGGAGACCCAGTACTTC.

The V call is TRBV7-2, the J call TRBJ2-7; 14 bases match TRBD2. The ends lost 1 base at V and 2 bases at J; junction bases unmatched: 7. Germline values: CDR1 SGHTA, CDR2 FQGNSA. The CDR3 consists of 18 residues. This chain's CDR3 is CASSLGRETSGRAYEQYF. The CDR3 nucleotides read TGTGCCAGCAGCTTAGGAAGGGAGACTAGCGGGAGGGCCTACGAGCAGTACTTC.

A few counts support this clonotype. V is TRBV7-2 and J is TRBJ1-3; a possible D gene is TRBD1 (5 bases). This CDR3 has 13 residues. Germline lookup yields CDR1 SGHTA and CDR2 FQGNSA. V was shortened by 3 bases and J by 8 bases, with 11 bases between the two germline ends. The DNA for the CDR3 is TGTGCCAGCAGCTTCAAGGGGACGGACACCATATATTTT. Its protein is CASSFKGTDTIYF.

The chain couples TRBV6-2 or TRBV6-3 to TRBJ2-2, with TRBD2 matching over 7 bases. The CDR3 is made up of 17 amino acids. CDR1 MNHEY and CDR2 SVGEGT come from the germline V gene. V dropped 0 bases and J dropped 6; count of bases not matched to a gene: 10. CDR3 in amino acids: CASSYSMRGNWAGELFF. In nucleotides, the CDR3 is TGTGCCAGCAGTTACTCGATGCGGGGGAATTGGGCCGGGGAGCTGTTTTTT.

This clonotype was detected ten times or more. V is TRBV12-3 or TRBV12-4 and J is TRBJ1-2; possibly TRBD1 for D (6 bases). This CDR3 is 14 amino acids long. V lost 7 bases to trimming and J lost 3 bases, with 15 bases between them. The CDR3, as DNA: TGTGCCAGCACCACGGAGGGGGAATACTATGGCTACACCTTC. This codes for CASTTEGEYYGYTF.

V usage is TRBV7-6 and J usage is TRBJ1-1; D possibly corresponds to TRBD1 (5 bases). V lost 5 bases to trimming and J lost 6 bases, with 10 bases between them. The CDR3 has 12 amino acids. Germline loops: CDR1 SGHVS, CDR2 FNYEAQ. The CDR3 loop reads CASSPGESEAFF. The CDR3 coding sequence is TGTGCCAGCAGCCCGGGGGAGTCTGAAGCTTTCTTT.

This clonotype was counted a few times. J is TRBJ2-1 and V is TRBV19; D possibly matches TRBD1 or TRBD2 (6 bases each). The length of the CDR3 is 18 residues. The V end was cut by 6 bases, the J end by 5 bases, with 26 bases between. CDR1 is LNHDA, CDR2 SQIVND, per germline (reference sequence). Here the CDR3 reads CASRGVRGAERPNNEQFF. Written as DNA, the CDR3 is TGTGCCAGTAGGGGGGTGAGGGGGGCTGAGCGCCCAAACAATGAGCAGTTCTTC.

This clonotype has more than one count but fewer than ten. This sequence joins TRBV7-2 and TRBJ2-5; the match to TRBD1 covers 9 bases. This CDR3 contains 14 residues. Germline lookup yields CDR1 SGHTA and CDR2 FQGNSA. The junction had 4 bases not matched to a gene; V was cut back by 4 bases and J by 4 bases. The CDR3 reads CASSWDRVGETQYF. The CDR3 nucleotides are TGTGCCAGCAGCTGGGACAGGGTGGGAGAGACCCAGTACTTC. Together with reference TRBV7-2 and TRBJ2-5, the CDR3 gives the full variable domain: GAGVSQSPSNKVTEKGKDVELRCDPISGHTALYWYRQSLGQGLEFLIYFQGNSAPDKSGLPSDRFSAERTGGSVSTLTIQRTQQEDSAVYLCASSWDRVGETQYFGPGTRLLVL.

V and J are TRBV20-1 and TRBJ2-1; maybe TRBD2 (6 bases). V was clipped by 1 base and J by 5 bases, with 9 bases between them. From germline, CDR1 is DFQATT and CDR2 SNEGSKA (reference sequence). The CDR3 has 13 amino acids. For the CDR3, the DNA is TGCAGTGCTAGAGCAACTAGCCACAATGAGCAGTTCTTC. Translating gives CSARATSHNEQFF.

The CDR3 here is CASSLATDSYEQYF. In DNA form, the CDR3 reads TGTGCCAGCAGCTTAGCCACAGACTCCTACGAGCAGTACTTC. This chain uses TRBV7-9 with TRBJ2-7; D unresolved. V was shortened by 0 bases and J by 0 bases, with 6 bases between the two germline ends. This CDR3 is built from 14 residues. CDR1 and CDR2 from the germline V gene are SEHNR and FQNEAQ (reference sequence).

This sequence joins TRBV13 and TRBJ2-2, with no clear D. This CDR3 is built from 12 residues. V was trimmed by 4 bases and J by 7 bases, leaving 7 bases between them. Germline V gene lookup returns CDR1 PRHDT and CDR2 FYEKMQ (reference sequence). The CDR3 nucleotides read TGTGCCAGCAGCTACAGTAACGGGGAGCTGTTTTTT. Its translation is CASSYSNGELFF.

The sample holds many counts of this clonotype. The J gene is TRBJ2-2, the V gene TRBV7-2; 8 nucleotides match TRBD1. CDR1 SGHTA and CDR2 FQGNSA come from the germline V gene. The CDR3 length is 18 residues. Germline trimming cut 0 bases from V and 4 bases from J; bases unmatched to any gene: 10. For the CDR3, the DNA is TGTGCCAGCAGCTTAGCGGGATCACAGGGGGTGGCCACCGGGGAGCTGTTTTTT. Translating it yields CASSLAGSQGVATGELFF.

The CDR3 DNA reads TGTGCCAGCAGTTCGGGACTAGCGGGAGTCATCAATGAGCAGTTCTTC. As protein: CASSSGLAGVINEQFF. This chain connects TRBV6-9 to TRBJ2-1; 14 bases are a match to TRBD2. CDR1 is MNHGY, CDR2 SVAAGI, per germline. V gave up 4 bases and J gave up 6 bases; unmatched junction bases: 5. The CDR3 contains 16 residues.

The rearrangement links TRBV7-3 to TRBJ1-1; D perhaps matches TRBD1 (6 bases). Trimming took off 0 bases at V and 8 bases at J, with 10 bases between the two ends. The CDR3 runs 13 residues. The V gene's germline CDR1 is SGHTA and CDR2 FQGTGA. DNA for the CDR3: TGTGCCAGCAGCTTAACACAGGGTACGGAAGCTTTCTTT. Amino acids: CASSLTQGTEAFF.

The V call is TRBV7-2, the J call TRBJ1-2; no reliable D call. With 3 bases removed from V and 5 bases from J, the gap between germline ends came to 10 bases. Germline V gene sequence: CDR1 SGHTA, CDR2 FQGNSA. The CDR3 runs to 13 residues. CDR3 coding DNA: TGTGCCAGCAGCTTCGAGGGAGGTTATGGCTACACCTTC. The encoded protein is CASSFEGGYGYTF.

The V gene is TRBV19, the J gene TRBJ2-2, with 8 bases lining up with TRBD2. Germline V gives CDR1 LNHDA, CDR2 SQIVND (reference sequence). There are 15 residues in the CDR3. The junction had 1 base not matched to a gene; V was cut back by 4 bases and J by 0 bases. The CDR3 coding sequence is TGTGCCAGTAGTAAAGCGGGAGCGAACACCGGGGAGCTGTTTTTT. It specifies CASSKAGANTGELFF.

This clonotype was counted between two and nine times. The chain couples TRBV20-1 to TRBJ2-1; the D is unclear. V dropped 4 bases and J dropped 0 bases, with 7 bases sitting between them. The CDR3 extends over 13 amino acids. Germline V gives CDR1 DFQATT, CDR2 SNEGSKA (reference sequence). DNA for the CDR3: TGCAGTGCTAACCGAATCTCCTACAATGAGCAGTTCTTC. Encoded protein: CSANRISYNEQFF.

This clonotype showed up many times. The chain's CDR3 is CAWSKGGETQYF. The CDR3 DNA is TGTGCCTGGAGTAAAGGGGGGGAGACCCAGTACTTC. This chain connects TRBV30 to TRBJ2-5; D could derive from TRBD1 or TRBD2 (6 bases each). Trimming cost V 2 bases and J 5 bases, with 9 bases left between them. The CDR3 loop spans 12 amino acids. Germline V gives CDR1 GTSNPN, CDR2 SVGIG (reference sequence).

This clonotype was recorded a few times. The rearrangement links TRBV7-9 to TRBJ1-2, with a tentative D call TRBD1 (5 bases). In germline, CDR1 is SEHNR, CDR2 FQNEAQ (reference sequence). Trimming pared 3 bases from V and 8 bases from J, leaving 10 bases between. The CDR3 is made up of 12 amino acids. CDR3 sequence: CASSFSGMGYTF. DNA of the CDR3: TGTGCCAGCAGCTTTTCAGGGATGGGCTACACCTTC.

This clonotype occurred a few times. The genes are TRBV29-1 and TRBJ1-5; possibly TRBD1 for D (5 bases). V shed 6 bases and J shed 3 bases, with 12 bases lying between them. Per germline, CDR1 SQVTM and CDR2 ANQGSEA. The CDR3 is made up of 13 amino acids. DNA for the CDR3: TGCAGCGTACGAGACAGCTACAATCAGCCCCAGCATTTT. It specifies CSVRDSYNQPQHF.

V gene TRBV6-1 combines with J gene TRBJ1-3; tentatively, D is TRBD1 (6 bases). V lost 8 bases and J 5 bases, leaving 13 bases between the germline ends. The CDR3 loop spans 13 amino acids. CDR1 is MNHNS, CDR2 SASEGT, per germline. The CDR3 nucleotides read TGTGCCAGCGCGAGGGACACGCGAAACACCATATATTTT. Translation: CASARDTRNTIYF.